The clone carrying this TCR beta chain has only a few counts. The antigen is unknown. Germline V CDR1 and CDR2: SEHNR, FQNEAQ (reference sequence). The junction had 16 bases not matched to a gene; V was cut back by 5 bases and J by 15 bases. This CDR3 is built from 14 residues. The sample comes from a study of T cells in Graves' hyperthyroidism and ophthalmopathy. General study results and limits: A model using 13 V-J features told ophthalmopathy apart from stable hyperthyroidism. Ophthalmopathy onset followed model prediction by a median roughly 6.5 months.

Exclusion followed for patients with uncontrolled infection, other autoimmune disease, pregnancy or lactation. RNA transcripts served as the template for amplifying TCR beta CDR3 regions. When the TCR CDR3 underwent first-round RT-PCR, the HTBI primer set was used. TCRdb analysed the multiplex PCR reads with MiXCR anew, one entry per CDR3 protein. The data show about 600,000 distinct CDR3 sequences, 16% seen once. Sequenced sample: blood. The TCR comes from a woman in her forties with Graves' ophthalmopathy. The chain links TRBV7-9 to TRBJ2-1; 7 bases are shared with TRBD2. In DNA, the CDR3 is TGTGCCAGCAGCAACGGACTAGGGACCCATAGCCTGTTCTTC. It is translated as CASSNGLGTHSLFF.